Below, 20 T cell receptor beta chains from the same sample are listed, as sequenced in a study of blood T cell repertoires in COVID-19. Using immunoSEQ multiplex PCR, the repertoire was profiled, and TCRdb retains in-frame clones only, with some absent. Of 100,000 or so clones listed, approximately 85% were seen once; the top ten hold more than 5.5%. The specimen sequenced was peripheral blood. The receptors derive from an older woman with acute or convalescent COVID-19.

J is TRBJ1-2 and V is TRBV28, with D possibly being TRBD1 (5 bases). This CDR3 is built from 13 residues. In germline, CDR1 is MDHEN, CDR2 SYDVKM. Trimming cost V 7 bases and J 7 bases, with 16 bases left between them. Here the CDR3 reads CASNGRGEVGYTF. DNA of the CDR3: TGTGCCAGCAACGGCCGGGGGGAAGTTGGCTACACCTTC.

This clone has just one count. This CDR3 reads CASSPNFQYNEQFF. The CDR3, as DNA: TGTGCCAGCAGCCCCAACTTCCAATACAATGAGCAGTTCTTC. The chain employs TRBV11-2 and TRBJ2-1; D ambiguous. Germline V lookup: CDR1 SGHAT, CDR2 FQNNGV. The length of the CDR3 is 14 residues. With 5 bases removed from V and 4 bases from J, the gap between germline ends came to 12 bases.

This chain connects TRBV24-1 to TRBJ2-7; tentatively, D is TRBD2 (7 bases). The CDR3 is 13 amino acids. Germline V lookup: CDR1 KGHDR, CDR2 SFDVKD. V dropped 12 bases and J dropped 1 base, with 15 bases sitting between them. The CDR3 spells CAPGGPESYEQYF. DNA of the CDR3: TGTGCCCCCGGGGGGCCGGAGTCCTACGAGCAGTACTTC.

The chain is built from TRBV7-3 and TRBJ2-5; a possible D gene is TRBD1 (7 bases). The germline CDR1 and CDR2 sequences are SGHTA and FQGTGA. Trimming shortened V by 3 bases and J by 2 bases, and 10 bases separated the two germline ends. The CDR3 consists of 14 residues. CDR3 loop: CASSLGGQQETQYF. The CDR3 coding sequence is TGTGCCAGCAGCTTGGGGGGACAGCAAGAGACCCAGTACTTC.

The chain combines TRBV18 with TRBJ2-1, with D possibly matching TRBD2 (6 bases). The ends were cut back, 0 bases at V and 4 bases at J, with 19 bases in the middle. Germline assignment: CDR1 KGHSH and CDR2 LQKENI. CDR3 length equals 18 residues. CDR3 sequence (DNA): TGTGCCAGCTCACCACCGACTAGGAAAGGGTGGGGGTACAATGAGCAGTTCTTC. It encodes CASSPPTRKGWGYNEQFF.

This chain uses TRBV5-1 with TRBJ2-3, with no clear D. V lost 4 bases and J lost 0, with 9 bases in between. CDR1 is SGHRS, CDR2 YFSETQ, per germline. The CDR3 runs to 14 residues. The DNA for the CDR3 is TGCGCCAGCAGCGACACCGCTAGCACAGATACGCAGTATTTT. Amino acid sequence: CASSDTASTDTQYF.

This chain connects TRBV2 to TRBJ1-2; D is possibly TRBD1 (5 bases). Between the trimmed V and J ends, which lost 6 bases and 4 bases, there was a span of 9 bases. Germline V gene sequence: CDR1 SNHLY, CDR2 FYNNEI. This CDR3 contains 12 residues. The CDR3 DNA reads as TGTGCCAGCAGGGTAGACAGCTATGGCTACACCTTC. Protein sequence: CASRVDSYGYTF.

The genes are TRBV5-4 and TRBJ1-3, with TRBD1 as a possible D gene (6 bases). V gave up 4 bases and J gave up 1 base, with 9 bases separating them. The CDR3 totals 14 residues. The V gene's germline CDR1 is SGHNT and CDR2 YYREEE (reference sequence). This CDR3 reads CASSLQGSGNTIYF. In DNA, the CDR3 is TGTGCCAGCAGCCTACAGGGATCTGGAAACACCATATATTTT.

The chain combines TRBV6-1 with TRBJ2-7; D not resolved. In germline, CDR1 is MNHNS, CDR2 SASEGT. Trimming cost V 3 bases and J 3 bases, with 18 bases left between them. The length of the CDR3 is 16 residues. The CDR3 DNA follows: TGTGCCAGCAGTGACCCCTCCGGGTGGAAGAACTACGAGCAGTACTTC. As protein: CASSDPSGWKNYEQYF.

The rearrangement uses TRBV28 and TRBJ2-2; D may be TRBD1 (6 bases). This CDR3 is built from 15 residues. Trimming pared 3 bases from V and 0 bases from J, leaving 8 bases between. Germline V gene data show CDR1 as MDHEN and CDR2 as SYDVKM. The CDR3 here is CASSFTGTNTGELFF. The CDR3 DNA reads as TGTGCCAGCAGTTTCACAGGGACGAACACCGGGGAGCTGTTTTTT.

The gene calls are TRBV19 and TRBJ2-5; 11 nucleotides align to TRBD2. Trimming cost V 2 bases and J 2 bases; bases outside gene matches: 4. This CDR3 contains 16 residues. The V gene's germline CDR1 is LNHDA and CDR2 SQIVND (reference sequence). CDR3 in amino acids: CASSISGTSGQETQYF. DNA for the CDR3: TGTGCCAGTAGTATATCCGGGACTAGCGGACAAGAGACCCAGTACTTC.

V usage is TRBV7-9 and J usage is TRBJ1-4, with TRBD1 matching over 7 bases. The CDR3 has 16 residues. The germline gives CDR1 SEHNR, CDR2 FQNEAQ (reference sequence). V dropped 5 bases and J dropped 8; count of bases not matched to a gene: 14. DNA of the CDR3: TGTGCCAGCAGCCGCCTTTCCGGGACAGAAGGGGAAAAACTGTTTTTT. Protein product: CASSRLSGTEGEKLFF. The full variable domain, completed using reference TRBV7-9 and TRBJ1-4, is DTGVSQNPRHKITKRGQNVTFRCDPISEHNRLYWYRQTLGQGPEFLTYFQNEAQLEKSRLLSDRFSAERPKGSFSTLEIQRTEQGDSAMYLCASSRLSGTEGEKLFFGSGTQLSVL.

V usage is TRBV6-5 and J usage is TRBJ1-3; possible D gene TRBD1, 6 bases. The CDR3 has 14 amino acids. Trimming pared 5 bases from V and 0 bases from J, leaving 8 bases between. The germline V gene encodes CDR1 MNHEY and CDR2 SVGAGI. The CDR3 region has the DNA TGTGCCAGCAGTACAGGGAGCTCTGGAAACACCATATATTTT. As protein: CASSTGSSGNTIYF.

This chain links TRBV28 with TRBJ1-2, with TRBD1 as a possible D gene (5 bases). V was trimmed by 5 bases and J by 2 bases, leaving 18 bases between them. The length of the CDR3 is 16 residues. The germline V gene encodes CDR1 MDHEN and CDR2 SYDVKM. The CDR3 reads CASSNFRRQGNYGYTF. CDR3 DNA sequence: TGTGCCAGCAGTAATTTCCGTCGGCAGGGAAACTATGGCTACACCTTC.

The rearrangement links TRBV15 to TRBJ2-5; D is possibly TRBD2 (6 bases). Trimming removed 1 base from V and 4 bases from J, with 16 bases in between. Germline loops: CDR1 LNHNV, CDR2 YYDKDF (reference sequence). The CDR3 has 16 residues. Here the CDR3 DNA reads TGTGCCACCAGCAGAGGTAGTCTACTAGCCCGAGAGACCCAGTACTTC. Amino acid sequence: CATSRGSLLARETQYF.

The rearrangement joins TRBV12-3 or TRBV12-4 to TRBJ2-5; D gene ambiguous. The CDR3 totals 12 residues. Deletions cut 6 bases from V and 5 bases from J, with 10 bases between. The CDR3 DNA reads as TGTGCCAGCAGCCCATTCGGGGAGACCCAGTACTTC. It codes for CASSPFGETQYF.

This clone occurred once. The chain is built from TRBV28 and TRBJ1-1, with a tentative D call TRBD1 (6 bases). V gave up 9 bases and J gave up 0 bases, with 14 bases separating them. The CDR3 runs 14 residues. Germline CDR1 reads MDHEN; CDR2 reads SYDVKM. CDR3 amino acids: CASGTTDLNTEAFF. As DNA, the CDR3 is TGTGCCAGTGGGACAACTGATTTGAACACTGAAGCTTTCTTT.

This chain uses TRBV5-4 with TRBJ2-3, with a weak D call TRBD1 (7 bases). CDR3 length: 15 residues. V was cut by 0 bases and J by 5 bases, with 13 bases left in between. CDR1 and CDR2 from the germline V gene are SGHNT and YYREEE (reference sequence). The CDR3 bases are TGTGCCAGCAGCTTGGTACCAGGGGGGAAAGATACGCAGTATTTT. It specifies CASSLVPGGKDTQYF.

This clone appeared a single time. V gene TRBV19 combines with J gene TRBJ2-1; D is undetermined. CDR3 length equals 15 residues. V was pared by 5 bases and J by 0 bases, with 11 bases between. Germline V lookup: CDR1 LNHDA, CDR2 SQIVND (reference sequence). The CDR3 region is CASSPVLGSYNEQFF. The CDR3 DNA reads TGTGCCAGTAGTCCGGTACTTGGCTCCTACAATGAGCAGTTCTTC.

J is TRBJ1-2 and V is TRBV10-2; 7 nucleotides agree with TRBD1. The CDR3 contains 13 residues. With 3 bases clipped from V and 5 bases from J, the junction kept 3 bases outside the gene matches. Germline lookup yields CDR1 WSHSY and CDR2 SAAADI. For the CDR3, the DNA is TGCGCCAGCAGTGAACAGGGGCAGTATGGCTACACCTTC. Translating it yields CASSEQGQYGYTF.